This T cell receptor (beta chain) is from a study of T cell responses to AZD1222 COVID-19 vaccine. Generated by immunoSEQ multiplex PCR, the TCRdb table keeps only in-frame clones and is missing some. The sample yields about 140,000 clones, around 89% seen once. Germline V gene lookup returns CDR1 SGHTA and CDR2 FQGNSA. This CDR3 is 14 amino acids long. V was cut by 3 bases and J by 0 bases, with 6 bases left in between. The V gene is TRBV7-2, the J gene TRBJ2-1, with D possibly TRBD1 on 6 matching bases. This clonotype was obtained from an adult in good health. This sample comprised peripheral blood, obtained on day 0 of AZD1222 vaccination. The CDR3 coding sequence is TGTGCCAGCAGCTTGGACAGCTCCTACAATGAGCAGTTCTTC. Its protein product is CASSLDSSYNEQFF.